These 4 T cell receptor beta chains share one sample of origin, sequenced in a study of CD8+CD57+ T cells in acquired aplastic anemia. The template used for profiling TCR beta VDJ and CDR3 was genomic DNA. TCRdb fed the reads into MiXCR, producing one record per CDR3 protein. The sample yields about 220,000 distinct CDR3 sequences, approximately 35% seen once. Sequencing was performed on sorted CD4+, CD8+, or CD8+CD57+ T cells (not recorded which) from PBMCs. The receptor set was obtained from a human donor in good health, serving as a control.

CDR3 protein: CASSPTGTVSNYGYTF. CDR3 bases: TGCGCCAGCAGCCCGACCGGGACCGTTAGCAATTATGGCTACACCTTC. The V gene is TRBV5-1, the J gene TRBJ1-2, with TRBD1 as a possible D gene (5 bases). This CDR3 region has 16 residues. Trimming took off 4 bases at V and 5 bases at J, with 21 bases between the two ends. The V gene's germline CDR1 is SGHRS and CDR2 YFSETQ.

This clonotype was recorded many times. The chain links TRBV29-1 to TRBJ1-3, with D maybe TRBD1 (5 bases). The CDR3 runs to 13 residues. Trimming took 6 bases from V and 1 from J, leaving 10 bases between them. Germline values: CDR1 SQVTM, CDR2 ANQGSEA. CDR3 region: CSVQQDSGNTIYF. CDR3 nucleotides: TGCAGCGTCCAACAGGATTCTGGAAACACCATATATTTT.

A note on this clonotype: This could be a read error, since a much larger clone is one nucleotide away. The chain employs TRBV7-9 and TRBJ2-5; D not resolved. CDR3 length: 13 residues. CDR1 is SEHNR, CDR2 FQNEAQ, per germline (reference sequence). The ends were cut back, 2 bases at V and 5 bases at J, with 9 bases in the middle. The CDR3 spells CASSLIGVETQYF. DNA of the CDR3: TGTGCCAGCAGCTTAATAGGAGTTGAGACCCAGTACTTC.

This clonotype was observed a few times. The chain has TRBV12-5 and TRBJ1-3; no clear D. The CDR3 is 18 residues long. Looked up from germline, CDR1 is LGHNT and CDR2 is FRNRAP. V lost 0 bases, J lost 3 bases, and 18 bases lay in between. The CDR3, as DNA: TGTGCTAGTGGTTTGGTGCCACTAGCCCGTGTCGGTGGAAACACCATATATTTT. Translating it yields CASGLVPLARVGGNTIYF.